This T cell receptor beta chain was documented in a study of T cell responses to AZD1222 COVID-19 vaccine (dated by TCRdb to 2020 to 2023). For the study in its entirety: A total of about 230 trial participants underwent TCR sequencing, of whom around 200 received two doses of AZD1222 and 26 received two doses of the MenACWY control vaccine. Trial participants were enrolled into age subgroups of 18-55, 56-69 and 70-plus years, which contained 148, 28 and 57 TCR-sequenced participants, respectively.

The time point label, read with the paper, signifies: about 28 days (+/-7) after the second vaccine dose. AZD1222 recipients whose second dose came at about 4 weeks and those whose second dose came at about 12 weeks were combined into one group, since spike-specific TCR depth and breadth did not differ between the two schedules. Samples from vaccinated people were obtained from the UK trials COV001 and COV002, which included a single-blind randomized controlled phase 2/3 trial of AZD1222 (ChAdOx1 nCoV-19) in healthy adults. For TCRbeta chain sequencing, PBMC samples from trial participants were taken at day 0 and at day 28 after the second dose. About this clone: The antigen it binds to is not known. No per-base quality is available; no much larger clone lies one base away.

The paper's findings and limits, for the study overall: Nearly half of unique spike-specific TCRs reportedly recognized epitopes outside regions mutated in the B.1.351 and B.1.1.7 variants. After two AZD1222 doses, spike-specific TCR breadth and depth were significantly higher than at day 0 and than in MenACWY recipients. Conclusions about previously exposed vaccinees are limited because only a handful of AZD1222 recipients were SARS-CoV-2 seropositive at baseline. No day 14 peak-response samples were available, so repertoires were characterized only after the peak T cell response. CD4 TCRs associated with the vaccine covered the entire spike protein, and the dominant responses were in regions 160-218 and 743-854. In the small 56-69-year group, the increase in depth fell short of significance, most likely because of low power. Most participants were white British and females outnumbered males, and the authors suggested that clonal diversity may have been underestimated.

CDR1 is given as MNHEY and CDR2 as SVGAGI, both from the germline V gene. The CDR3 runs 14 amino acids, cysteine and phenylalanine included. Solely the CDR3 DNA is kept, with 42 bases framed from the first base. Compared with germline, V lacks 8 bases and J lacks 4 bases; bases without a gene match: 10. The CDR3 regions of human TCRbeta chains were subjected to immunosequencing. For the original study's pipeline: TCRs in the repertoires were compared against a reference library of SARS-CoV-2-specific TCRs that had been generated with the MIRA antigen-specificity platform. Breadth was defined as the fraction of unique TCRs that were SARS-CoV-2-associated. Depth was defined as the fraction of total T cells that were SARS-CoV-2-associated. Using the MIRA data, every spike-specific TCR was mapped to the spike region that the TCR reacted to and assigned to either a CD4 or a CD8 class. Log10-transformed breadth and depth values were compared by one-way ANOVA with Sidak's multiple comparisons tests. The source is immuneACCESS, and TCRdb retained only in-frame sequences with V and J called. Part of the clones is not carried over; for the studies checked, unresolved V genes explain less than half of this, and the remainder is unexplained. That table furnishes V, J and clone size, whereas the DNA furnished D and trimming. This sample comprises some 190,000 clones, about nine tenths of them detected only once. The ten most abundant clones make up 1.5% to 2% of the sample.

This clonotype was obtained from an adult who received the AZD1222 COVID-19 vaccine. Specimen: peripheral blood, collected 28 days after the second AZD1222 dose. The chain couples TRBV6-5 to TRBJ1-2; the junction holds 7 bases that match TRBD1. The CDR3 here reads CASDRTGLSYGYTF. The nucleotide sequence is TGTGCCAGCGACCGGACAGGTCTAAGCTATGGCTACACCTTC.